The clone carrying this T cell receptor beta chain was counted ten times or more. Its matching antigen is unknown. CDR1 is SGHDT, CDR2 YYEEEE, per germline. The CDR3 contains 13 residues. V lost 7 bases and J lost 0, with 8 bases in between. As for the cDNA, it was generated by 5'RACE with 10-nucleotide random UMIs. From the 5' RACE reads, TCRdb called clonotypes with MiXCR, one entry per CDR3 protein. The sample consists of around 130,000 distinct CDR3 sequences, more than 2.5% of them appearing once. The source of the sample is a study of neurological immune-mediated disorders. Whole-study results and caveats: HTLV-1-associated myelopathy had the most TCR clonal expansion, whereas multiple sclerosis had the least (lower than in healthy controls).

The chain couples TRBV5-6 to TRBJ1-3; no firm D call. Sequenced sample: PBMCs. The receptor was derived from a woman aged 25 to 45 with multiple sclerosis. The CDR3 DNA sequence: TGTGCCAGCGGGAGATTCTCTGGAAACACCATATATTTT. Protein product: CASGRFSGNTIYF.